This T cell receptor beta chain was recorded in a study of T cells in Graves' hyperthyroidism and ophthalmopathy. Study outcomes and limitations: Prediction of ophthalmopathy progression came a median approximately 6 months pre-onset.

It was uncontrolled infection, other autoimmune disease, pregnancy or lactation that excluded patients. RNA transcripts gave rise to amplified TCR beta CDR3 regions. Initially, a first-round RT-PCR of the TCR CDR3 employed the HTBI primer set. Each CDR3 protein is one row after TCRdb ran MiXCR on the multiplex PCR reads. Counted here are around 690,000 distinct CDR3 sequences, 15% to 20% occurring once; the ten biggest clones make up roughly 16%. The CDR3 runs to 14 residues. CDR1 MDHEN and CDR2 SYDVKM come from the germline V gene. Losses at the gene ends were 5 bases for V and 8 bases for J; bases not matched to a gene: 8. In this sample, this clonotype turned up a few times. As yet, its antigen is unknown.

The specimen sequenced was blood. This chain uses TRBV28 with TRBJ2-1; 8 bases fit TRBD2. This TCR came from a man in his fifties with Graves' hyperthyroidism. The CDR3 is CASSGTSSGYEQFF. DNA for the CDR3: TGTGCCAGCAGTGGGACTAGTTCCGGCTATGAGCAGTTCTTC.